The sequence of this TCR beta chain was determined in a study of blood T cell repertoires in COVID-19. Study in general: From the United States, Italy and Spain came samples of acute and convalescent COVID-19. PBMCs, B-cell-depleted T cells, or T cells provided the cDNA or gDNA that made up the material.

The CDR3 runs to 14 residues. Germline V gene sequence: CDR1 LNHDA, CDR2 SQIVND (reference sequence). V lost 7 bases and J lost 5, with 17 bases in between. Study processing details: Nucleated cell counts were estimated from reference gene primer amplification. The repertoire was sequenced with immunoSEQ multiplex PCR; TCRdb's copy has only in-frame clones and lacks some. V, J and clone size are taken as reported in that table, and D and trimming were inferred from the DNA itself. The data hold about 130,000 clones, with about nine tenths observed a single time. Input material: peripheral blood. The chain links TRBV19 to TRBJ1-2; possibly TRBD1 for D (5 bases). This receptor was taken from a man between 50 and 59 years old with acute or convalescent COVID-19. Written as DNA, the CDR3 is TGTGCCAGTACCCCAACCTCAGGGCTGTATGGCTACACCTTC. As protein: CASTPTSGLYGYTF. Full variable domain (remainder filled in from reference TRBV19 and TRBJ1-2): DGGITQSPKYLFRKEGQNVTLSCEQNLNHDAMYWYRQDPGQGLRLIYYSQIVNDFQKGDIAEGYSVSREKKESFPLTVTSAQKNPTAFYLCASTPTSGLYGYTFGSGTRLTVV.